Each of the 7 T cell receptor beta chains below was sequenced from the same sample in a study of OX40 agonist ivuxolimab in advanced cancers. Data came from immunoSEQ multiplex PCR; TCRdb stores just in-frame clones and leaves some out. The table records some 48,000 clones, about 81% of them present only once. This specimen was CD4+ or CD8+ T cells sorted from blood, taken in a trial of the OX40 agonist ivuxolimab. Receptors originate from an adult with an advanced solid tumor such as melanoma, head and neck, liver or kidney cancer.

This clone showed up just once. This chain uses TRBV6-1 with TRBJ2-2; D might be TRBD1 or TRBD2, each matching 6 bases. With 7 bases removed from V and 0 bases from J, the gap between germline ends came to 9 bases. CDR1 and CDR2 (germline): MNHNS, SASEGT. This CDR3 has 14 amino acids. CDR3 residues: CASKGEANTGELFF. In DNA form, the CDR3 reads TGTGCCAGCAAGGGGGAGGCGAACACCGGGGAGCTGTTTTTT.

The chain links TRBV5-4 to TRBJ1-1, with a possible D match to TRBD1 (5 bases). The CDR3 is 15 residues long. Germline values: CDR1 SGHNT, CDR2 YYREEE (reference sequence). Trimming stripped 0 bases from V and 4 bases from J, with 13 bases between. The CDR3 DNA sequence: TGTGCCAGCAGCTTGGCCGGGGGGTTGGCCACTGAAGCTTTCTTT. Its protein is CASSLAGGLATEAFF.

The J gene is TRBJ2-1, the V gene TRBV4-1; D is perhaps TRBD1 (6 bases). V was clipped by 0 bases and J by 4 bases, with 10 bases between them. The CDR3 has 15 amino acids. The V gene's germline CDR1 is MGHRA and CDR2 YSYEKL. The chain's CDR3 is CASSQDRGQYNEQFF. In DNA, the CDR3 is TGCGCCAGCAGCCAAGATCGAGGACAGTACAATGAGCAGTTCTTC.

This chain links TRBV30 with TRBJ2-1, with D possibly matching TRBD1 (6 bases). CDR3 length equals 13 residues. Trimming took 3 bases from V and 6 from J, leaving 12 bases between them. Germline assignment: CDR1 GTSNPN and CDR2 SVGIG (reference sequence). The CDR3 loop reads CAWRPQGSNEQFF. The CDR3 nucleotides read TGTGCCTGGAGACCCCAGGGGTCCAATGAGCAGTTCTTC.

The genes are TRBV5-1 and TRBJ2-7; the D is unclear. Trimming pared 4 bases from V and 3 bases from J, leaving 11 bases between. The CDR3 extends over 13 amino acids. Germline V gene sequence: CDR1 SGHRS, CDR2 YFSETQ. Here the CDR3 reads CASSLETVYEQYF. The CDR3 region has the DNA TGCGCCAGCAGCCTGGAGACTGTCTACGAGCAGTACTTC.

This chain uses TRBV9 with TRBJ2-3; D may be TRBD2 (6 bases). This CDR3 is built from 14 residues. From germline, CDR1 is SGDLS and CDR2 YYNGEE. V dropped 4 bases and J dropped 0 bases, with 9 bases sitting between them. The CDR3 coding sequence is TGTGCCAGCAGCCCCGGGACTAGCACAGATACGCAGTATTTT. Translated, it gives CASSPGTSTDTQYF.

The V and J genes are TRBV2 and TRBJ2-2; no reliable D call. This CDR3 spans 11 amino acids. Trimming shortened V by 6 bases and J by 7 bases, and 6 bases separated the two germline ends. Per germline, CDR1 SNHLY and CDR2 FYNNEI. CDR3 in DNA: TGTGCCAGCAGCCTAGTCGGGGAGCTGTTTTTT. It is translated as CASSLVGELFF.